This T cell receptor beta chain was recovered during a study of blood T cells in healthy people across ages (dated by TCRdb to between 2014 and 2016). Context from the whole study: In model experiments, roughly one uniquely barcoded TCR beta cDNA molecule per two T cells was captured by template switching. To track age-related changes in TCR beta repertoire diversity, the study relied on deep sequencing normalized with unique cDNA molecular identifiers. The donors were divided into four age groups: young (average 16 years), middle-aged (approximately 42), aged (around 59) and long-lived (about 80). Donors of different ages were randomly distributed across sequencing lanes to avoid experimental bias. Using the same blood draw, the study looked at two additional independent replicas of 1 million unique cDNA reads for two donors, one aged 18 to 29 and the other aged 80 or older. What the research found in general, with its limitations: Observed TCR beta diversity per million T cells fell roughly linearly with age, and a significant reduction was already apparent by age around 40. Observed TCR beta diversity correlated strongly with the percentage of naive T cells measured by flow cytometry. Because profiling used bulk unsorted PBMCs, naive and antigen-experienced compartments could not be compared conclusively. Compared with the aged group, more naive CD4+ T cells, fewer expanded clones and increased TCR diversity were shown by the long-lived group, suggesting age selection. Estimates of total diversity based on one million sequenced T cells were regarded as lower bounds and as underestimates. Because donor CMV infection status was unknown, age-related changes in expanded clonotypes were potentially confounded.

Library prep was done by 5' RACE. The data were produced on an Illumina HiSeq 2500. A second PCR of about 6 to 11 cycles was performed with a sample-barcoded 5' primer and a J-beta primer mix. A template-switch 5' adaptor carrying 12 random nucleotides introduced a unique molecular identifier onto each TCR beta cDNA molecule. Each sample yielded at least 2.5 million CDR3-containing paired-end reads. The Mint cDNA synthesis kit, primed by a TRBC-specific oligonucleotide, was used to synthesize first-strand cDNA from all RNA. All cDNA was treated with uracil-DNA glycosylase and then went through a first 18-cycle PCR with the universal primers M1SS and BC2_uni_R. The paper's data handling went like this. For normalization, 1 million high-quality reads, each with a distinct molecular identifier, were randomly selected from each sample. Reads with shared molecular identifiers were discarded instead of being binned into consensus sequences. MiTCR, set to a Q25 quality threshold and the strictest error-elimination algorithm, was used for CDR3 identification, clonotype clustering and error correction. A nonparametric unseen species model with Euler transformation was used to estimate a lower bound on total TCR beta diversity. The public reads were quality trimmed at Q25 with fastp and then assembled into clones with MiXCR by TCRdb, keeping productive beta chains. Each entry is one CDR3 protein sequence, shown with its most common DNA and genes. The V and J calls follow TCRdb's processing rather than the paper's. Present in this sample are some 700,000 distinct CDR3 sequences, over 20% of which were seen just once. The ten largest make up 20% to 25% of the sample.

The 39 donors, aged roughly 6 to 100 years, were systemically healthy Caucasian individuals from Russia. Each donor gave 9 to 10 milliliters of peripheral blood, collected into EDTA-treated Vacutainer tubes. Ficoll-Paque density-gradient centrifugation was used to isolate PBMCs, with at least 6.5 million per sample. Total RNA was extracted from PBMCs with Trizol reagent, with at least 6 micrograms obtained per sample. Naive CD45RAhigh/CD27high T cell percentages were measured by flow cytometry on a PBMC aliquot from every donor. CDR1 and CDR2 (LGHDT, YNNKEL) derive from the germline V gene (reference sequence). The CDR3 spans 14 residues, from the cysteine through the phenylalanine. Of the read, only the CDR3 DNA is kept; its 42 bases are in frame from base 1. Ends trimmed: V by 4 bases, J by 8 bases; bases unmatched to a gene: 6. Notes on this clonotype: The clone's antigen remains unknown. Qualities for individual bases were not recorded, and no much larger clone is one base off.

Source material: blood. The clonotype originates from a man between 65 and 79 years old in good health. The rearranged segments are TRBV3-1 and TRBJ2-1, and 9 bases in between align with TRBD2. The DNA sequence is TGTGCCAGCAGCCCCGGCGGGAGGGCATATGAGCAGTTCTTC. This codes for CASSPGGRAYEQFF.